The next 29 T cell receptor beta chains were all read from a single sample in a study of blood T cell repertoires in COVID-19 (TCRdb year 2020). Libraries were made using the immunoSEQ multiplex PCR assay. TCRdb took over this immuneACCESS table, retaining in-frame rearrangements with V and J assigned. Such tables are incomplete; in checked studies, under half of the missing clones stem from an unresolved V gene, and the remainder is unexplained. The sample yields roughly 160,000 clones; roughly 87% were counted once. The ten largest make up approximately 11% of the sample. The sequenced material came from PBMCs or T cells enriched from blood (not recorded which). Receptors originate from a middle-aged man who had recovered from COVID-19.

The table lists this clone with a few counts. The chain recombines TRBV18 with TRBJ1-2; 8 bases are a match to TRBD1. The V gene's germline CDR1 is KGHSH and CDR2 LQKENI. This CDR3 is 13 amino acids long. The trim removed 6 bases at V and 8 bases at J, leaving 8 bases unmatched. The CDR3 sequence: CASSFGQGGGYTF. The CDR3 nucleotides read TGTGCCAGCTCCTTTGGACAGGGTGGCGGCTACACCTTC. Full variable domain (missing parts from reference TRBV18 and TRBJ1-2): NAGVMQNPRHLVRRRGQEARLRCSPMKGHSHVYWYRQLPEEGLKFMVYLQKENIIDESGMPKERFSAEFPKEGPSILRIQQVVRGDSAAYFCASSFGQGGGYTFGSGTRLTVV.

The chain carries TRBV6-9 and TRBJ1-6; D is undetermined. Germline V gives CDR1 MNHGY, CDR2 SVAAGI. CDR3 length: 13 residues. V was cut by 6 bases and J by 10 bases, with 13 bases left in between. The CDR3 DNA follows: TGTGCCAGCAGGACGGACGGGAGGTCACCCCTCCACTTT. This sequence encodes CASRTDGRSPLHF.

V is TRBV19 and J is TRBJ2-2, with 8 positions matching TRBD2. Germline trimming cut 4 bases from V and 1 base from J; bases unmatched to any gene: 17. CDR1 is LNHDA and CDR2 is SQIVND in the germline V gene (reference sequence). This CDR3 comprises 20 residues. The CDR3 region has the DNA TGTGCCAGTAGTACGACCCGACGGTTAGGACTAGCAGGGAACACCGGGGAGCTGTTTTTT. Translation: CASSTTRRLGLAGNTGELFF.

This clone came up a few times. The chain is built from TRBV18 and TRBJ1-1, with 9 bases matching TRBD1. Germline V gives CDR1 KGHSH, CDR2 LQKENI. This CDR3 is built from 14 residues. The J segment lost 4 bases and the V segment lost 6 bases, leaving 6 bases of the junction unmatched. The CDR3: CASSLTGGGTEAFF. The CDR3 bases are TGTGCCAGCTCTCTTACAGGGGGCGGCACTGAAGCTTTCTTT.

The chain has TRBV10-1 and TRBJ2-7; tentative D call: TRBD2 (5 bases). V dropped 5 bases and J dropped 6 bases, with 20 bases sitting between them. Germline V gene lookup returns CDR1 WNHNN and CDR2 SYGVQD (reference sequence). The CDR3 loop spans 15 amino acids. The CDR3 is CASSLSRGGRAEQYF. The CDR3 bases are TGCGCCAGCAGTCTGAGCCGCGGAGGTCGGGCCGAGCAGTACTTC.

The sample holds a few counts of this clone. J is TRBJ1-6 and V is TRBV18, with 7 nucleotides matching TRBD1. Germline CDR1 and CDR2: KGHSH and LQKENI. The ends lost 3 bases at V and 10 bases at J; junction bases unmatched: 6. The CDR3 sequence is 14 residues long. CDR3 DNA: TGTGCCAGCTCACCCGACAGGGTGCAATCACCCCTCCACTTT. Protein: CASSPDRVQSPLHF.

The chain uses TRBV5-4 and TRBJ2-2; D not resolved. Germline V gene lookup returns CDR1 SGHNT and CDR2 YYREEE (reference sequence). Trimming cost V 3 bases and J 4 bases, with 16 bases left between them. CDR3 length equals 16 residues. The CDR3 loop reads CASSSGQQLVTGELFF. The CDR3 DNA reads TGTGCCAGCAGCTCTGGGCAGCAGTTAGTCACCGGGGAGCTGTTTTTT.

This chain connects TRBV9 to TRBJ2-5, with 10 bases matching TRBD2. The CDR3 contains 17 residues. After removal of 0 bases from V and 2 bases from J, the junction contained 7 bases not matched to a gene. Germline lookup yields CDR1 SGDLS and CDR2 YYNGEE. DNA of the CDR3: TGTGCCAGCAGCGTAGGTAATAGCGGGGGGCTACAAGAGACCCAGTACTTC. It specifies CASSVGNSGGLQETQYF.

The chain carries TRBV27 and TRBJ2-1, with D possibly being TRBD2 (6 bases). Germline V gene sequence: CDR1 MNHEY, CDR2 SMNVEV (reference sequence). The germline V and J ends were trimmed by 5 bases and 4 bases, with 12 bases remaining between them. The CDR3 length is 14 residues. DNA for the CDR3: TGTGCCAGCAGTAACCGGGACTTATACAATGAGCAGTTCTTC. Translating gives CASSNRDLYNEQFF.

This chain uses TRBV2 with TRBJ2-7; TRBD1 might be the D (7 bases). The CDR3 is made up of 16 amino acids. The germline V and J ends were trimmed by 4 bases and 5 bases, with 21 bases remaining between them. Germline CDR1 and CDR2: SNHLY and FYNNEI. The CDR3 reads CASSVRGAEFHDEQYF. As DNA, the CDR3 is TGTGCCAGCAGTGTCAGGGGGGCGGAGTTTCACGACGAGCAGTACTTC.

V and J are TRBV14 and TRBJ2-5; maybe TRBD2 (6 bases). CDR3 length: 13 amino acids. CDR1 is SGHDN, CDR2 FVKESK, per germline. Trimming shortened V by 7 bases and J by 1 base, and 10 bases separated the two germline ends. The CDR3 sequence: CASKGLAQETQYF. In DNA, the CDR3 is TGTGCCAGCAAGGGACTCGCCCAAGAGACCCAGTACTTC.

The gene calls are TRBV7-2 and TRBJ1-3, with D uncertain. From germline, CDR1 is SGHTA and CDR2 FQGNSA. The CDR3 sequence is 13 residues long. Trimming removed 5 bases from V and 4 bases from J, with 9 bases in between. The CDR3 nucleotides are TGTGCCAGCAGCGCCCGGTCGGGAAACACCATATATTTT. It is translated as CASSARSGNTIYF. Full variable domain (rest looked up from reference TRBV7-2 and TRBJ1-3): GAGVSQSPSNKVTEKGKDVELRCDPISGHTALYWYRQSLGQGLEFLIYFQGNSAPDKSGLPSDRFSAERTGGSVSTLTIQRTQQEDSAVYLCASSARSGNTIYFGEGSWLTVV.

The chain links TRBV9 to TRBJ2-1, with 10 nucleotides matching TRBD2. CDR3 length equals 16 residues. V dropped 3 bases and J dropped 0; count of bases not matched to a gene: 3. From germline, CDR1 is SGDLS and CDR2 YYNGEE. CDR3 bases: TGTGCCAGCAGCGAACTAGCGGGGAGCTCCTACAATGAGCAGTTCTTC. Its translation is CASSELAGSSYNEQFF.

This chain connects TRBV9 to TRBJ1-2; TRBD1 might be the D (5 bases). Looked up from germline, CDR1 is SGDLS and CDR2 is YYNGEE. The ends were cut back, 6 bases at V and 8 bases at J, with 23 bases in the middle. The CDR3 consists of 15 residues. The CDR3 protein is CASTTDGGGRYGYTF. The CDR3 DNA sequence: TGTGCCAGCACCACCGACGGGGGGGGACGGTACGGCTACACCTTC.

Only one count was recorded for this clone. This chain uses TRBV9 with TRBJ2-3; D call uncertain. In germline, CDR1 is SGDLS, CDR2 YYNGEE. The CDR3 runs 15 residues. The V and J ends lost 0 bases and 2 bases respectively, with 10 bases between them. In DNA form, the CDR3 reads TGTGCCAGCAGCGTAGGATATGGAGACACAGATACGCAGTATTTT. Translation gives CASSVGYGDTDTQYF.

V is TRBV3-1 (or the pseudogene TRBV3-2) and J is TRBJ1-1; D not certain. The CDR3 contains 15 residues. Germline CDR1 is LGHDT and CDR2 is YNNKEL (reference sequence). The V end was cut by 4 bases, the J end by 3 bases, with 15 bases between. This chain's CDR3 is CASSRLDSTHTEAFF. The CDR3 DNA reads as TGTGCCAGCAGCCGACTTGACTCGACCCACACTGAAGCTTTCTTT.

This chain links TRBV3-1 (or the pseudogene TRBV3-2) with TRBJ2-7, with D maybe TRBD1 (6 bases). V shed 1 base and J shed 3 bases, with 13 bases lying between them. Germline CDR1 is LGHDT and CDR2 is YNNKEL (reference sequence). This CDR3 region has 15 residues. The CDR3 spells CASSQAAQGVYEQYF. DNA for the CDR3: TGTGCCAGCAGCCAAGCAGCACAGGGAGTCTACGAGCAGTACTTC.

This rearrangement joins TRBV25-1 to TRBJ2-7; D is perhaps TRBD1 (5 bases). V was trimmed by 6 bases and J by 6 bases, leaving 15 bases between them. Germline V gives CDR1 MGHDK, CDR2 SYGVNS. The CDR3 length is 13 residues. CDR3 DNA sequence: TGTGCCAGCAGGACGATGTGGGGCGGCGAGCAGTACTTC. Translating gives CASRTMWGGEQYF.

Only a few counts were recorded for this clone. Here the CDR3 DNA reads TGCGCCAGCAGCCCGGGAGGGAATGAGCAGTTCTTC. It specifies CASSPGGNEQFF. The chain combines TRBV10-1 with TRBJ2-1, with 8 bases fitting TRBD2. Per germline, CDR1 WNHNN and CDR2 SYGVQD (reference sequence). This CDR3 has 12 residues. With V trimmed by 6 bases and J by 7 bases, 2 bases remained unmatched.

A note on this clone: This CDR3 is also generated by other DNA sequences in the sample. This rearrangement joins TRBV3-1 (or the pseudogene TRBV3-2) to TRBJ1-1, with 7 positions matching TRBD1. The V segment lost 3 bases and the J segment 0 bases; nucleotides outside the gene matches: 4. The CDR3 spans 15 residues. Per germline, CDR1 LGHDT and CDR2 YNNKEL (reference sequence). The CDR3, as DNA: TGTGCCAGCAGCCAGGAGACAGGGATGAACACTGAAGCTTTCTTT. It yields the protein CASSQETGMNTEAFF.

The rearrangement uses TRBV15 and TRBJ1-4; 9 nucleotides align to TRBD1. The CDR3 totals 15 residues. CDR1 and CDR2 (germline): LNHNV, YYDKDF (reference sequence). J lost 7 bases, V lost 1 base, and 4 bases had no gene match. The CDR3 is CATSRVLDRGEKLFF. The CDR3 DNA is TGTGCCACCAGCAGAGTTCTGGACAGGGGTGAAAAACTGTTTTTT.

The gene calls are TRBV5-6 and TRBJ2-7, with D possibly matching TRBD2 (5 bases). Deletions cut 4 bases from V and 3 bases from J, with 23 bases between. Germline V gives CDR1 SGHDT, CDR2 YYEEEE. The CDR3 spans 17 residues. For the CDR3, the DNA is TGTGCCAGCAGCGCGGATACGAGGGTGAGTAGAAGCTACGAGCAGTACTTC. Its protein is CASSADTRVSRSYEQYF.

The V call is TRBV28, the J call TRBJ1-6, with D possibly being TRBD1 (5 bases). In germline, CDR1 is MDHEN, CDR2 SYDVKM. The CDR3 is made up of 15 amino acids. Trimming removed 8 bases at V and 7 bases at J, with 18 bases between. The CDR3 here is CASVPGLLGNSPLHF. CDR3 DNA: TGTGCCAGCGTGCCGGGACTGCTTGGGAATTCACCCCTCCACTTT.

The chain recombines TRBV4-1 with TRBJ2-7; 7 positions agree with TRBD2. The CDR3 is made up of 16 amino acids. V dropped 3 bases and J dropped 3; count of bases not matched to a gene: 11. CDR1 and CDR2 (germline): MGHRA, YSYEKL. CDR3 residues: CASSQRRGSGLYEQYF. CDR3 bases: TGCGCCAGCAGCCAGCGACGGGGTAGCGGGCTCTACGAGCAGTACTTC.

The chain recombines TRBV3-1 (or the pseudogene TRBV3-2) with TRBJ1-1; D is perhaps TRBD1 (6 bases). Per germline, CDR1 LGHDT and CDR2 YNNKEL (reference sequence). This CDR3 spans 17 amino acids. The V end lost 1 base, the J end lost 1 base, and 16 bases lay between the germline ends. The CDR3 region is CASSQGVRSGQNTEAFF. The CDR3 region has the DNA TGTGCCAGCAGCCAAGGGGTTAGGTCGGGACAGAACACTGAAGCTTTCTTT.

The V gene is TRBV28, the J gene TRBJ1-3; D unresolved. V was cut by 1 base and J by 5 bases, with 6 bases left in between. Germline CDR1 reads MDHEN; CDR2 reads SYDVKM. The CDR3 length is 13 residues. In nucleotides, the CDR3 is TGTGCCAGCAGTTTATCGCGGAGAAACACCATATATTTT. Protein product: CASSLSRRNTIYF.

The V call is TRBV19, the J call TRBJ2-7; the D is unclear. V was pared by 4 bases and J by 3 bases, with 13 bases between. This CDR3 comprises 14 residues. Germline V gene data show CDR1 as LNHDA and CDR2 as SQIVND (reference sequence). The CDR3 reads CASSSDNPYYEQYF. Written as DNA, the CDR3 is TGTGCCAGTAGTAGCGACAATCCTTACTACGAGCAGTACTTC.

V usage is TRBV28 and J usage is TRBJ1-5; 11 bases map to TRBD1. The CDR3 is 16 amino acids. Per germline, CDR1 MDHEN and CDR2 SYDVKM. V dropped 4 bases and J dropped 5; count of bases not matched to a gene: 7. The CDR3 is CASSSTGTGGYQPQHF. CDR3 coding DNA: TGTGCCAGCAGTTCGACCGGGACAGGGGGTTATCAGCCCCAGCATTTT.

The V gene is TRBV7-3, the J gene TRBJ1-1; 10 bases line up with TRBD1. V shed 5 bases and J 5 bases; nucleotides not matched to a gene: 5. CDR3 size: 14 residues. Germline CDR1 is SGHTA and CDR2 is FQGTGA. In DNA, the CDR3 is TGTGCCAGCAGCGCGGACAGGGGGAGTACTGAAGCTTTCTTT. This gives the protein CASSADRGSTEAFF. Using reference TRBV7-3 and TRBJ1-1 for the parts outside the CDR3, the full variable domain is GAGVSQTPSNKVTEKGKYVELRCDPISGHTALYWYRQSLGQGPEFLIYFQGTGAADDSGLPNDRFFAVRPEGSVSTLKIQRTERGDSAVYLCASSADRGSTEAFFGQGTRLTVV.